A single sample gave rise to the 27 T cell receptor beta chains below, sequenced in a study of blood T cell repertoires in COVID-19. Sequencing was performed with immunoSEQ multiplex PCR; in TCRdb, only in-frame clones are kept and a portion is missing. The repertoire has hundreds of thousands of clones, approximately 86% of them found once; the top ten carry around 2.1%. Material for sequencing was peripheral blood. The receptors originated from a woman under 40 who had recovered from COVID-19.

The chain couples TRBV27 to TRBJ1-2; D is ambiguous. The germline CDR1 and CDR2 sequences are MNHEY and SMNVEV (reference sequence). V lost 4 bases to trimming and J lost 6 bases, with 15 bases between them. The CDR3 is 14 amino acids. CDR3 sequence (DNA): TGTGCCAGCAGTTCCTGGGGATATAGCGATGGCTACACCTTC. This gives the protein CASSSWGYSDGYTF.

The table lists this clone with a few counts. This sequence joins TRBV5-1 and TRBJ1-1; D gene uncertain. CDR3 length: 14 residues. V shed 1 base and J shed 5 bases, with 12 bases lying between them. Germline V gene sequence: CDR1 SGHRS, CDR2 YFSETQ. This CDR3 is CASSLYRGGTEAFF. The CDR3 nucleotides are TGCGCCAGCAGCTTGTATCGAGGAGGGACTGAAGCTTTCTTT.

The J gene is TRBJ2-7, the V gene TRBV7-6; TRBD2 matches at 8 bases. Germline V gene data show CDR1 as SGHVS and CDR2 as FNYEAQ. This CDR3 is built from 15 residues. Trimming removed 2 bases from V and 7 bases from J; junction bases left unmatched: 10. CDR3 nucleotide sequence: TGTGCCAGCAGCTTAAGAGTCGGAGCGGGAGTTGAGCAGTACTTC. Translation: CASSLRVGAGVEQYF.

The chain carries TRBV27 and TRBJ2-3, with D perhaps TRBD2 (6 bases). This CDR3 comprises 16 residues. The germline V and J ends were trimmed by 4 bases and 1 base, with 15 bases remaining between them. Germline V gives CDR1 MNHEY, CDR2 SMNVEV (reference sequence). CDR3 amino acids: CASSSLPGSGTDTQYF. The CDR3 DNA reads TGTGCCAGCAGTTCCCTTCCCGGGAGTGGCACAGATACGCAGTATTTT.

CDR3 sequence reads: CASSYGTGLKNEAFF. CDR3 sequence (DNA): TGTGCCAGCAGCTACGGGACAGGGTTAAAGAATGAAGCTTTCTTT. The rearrangement uses TRBV7-3 and TRBJ1-1; 9 positions match TRBD1. Germline assignment: CDR1 SGHTA and CDR2 FQGTGA. The CDR3 is 15 amino acids. The junction had 10 bases not matched to a gene; V was cut back by 4 bases and J by 7 bases. Complete variable domain (other parts from reference TRBV7-3 and TRBJ1-1): GAGVSQTPSNKVTEKGKYVELRCDPISGHTALYWYRQSLGQGPEFLIYFQGTGAADDSGLPNDRFFAVRPEGSVSTLKIQRTERGDSAVYLCASSYGTGLKNEAFFGQGTRLTVV.

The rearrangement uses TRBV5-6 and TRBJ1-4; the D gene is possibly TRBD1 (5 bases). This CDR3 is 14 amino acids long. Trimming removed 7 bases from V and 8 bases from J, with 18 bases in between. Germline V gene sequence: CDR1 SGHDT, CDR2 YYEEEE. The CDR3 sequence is CASSGSGRLEKLFF. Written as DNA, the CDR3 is TGTGCCAGCTCAGGTTCAGGGCGATTAGAAAAACTGTTTTTT.

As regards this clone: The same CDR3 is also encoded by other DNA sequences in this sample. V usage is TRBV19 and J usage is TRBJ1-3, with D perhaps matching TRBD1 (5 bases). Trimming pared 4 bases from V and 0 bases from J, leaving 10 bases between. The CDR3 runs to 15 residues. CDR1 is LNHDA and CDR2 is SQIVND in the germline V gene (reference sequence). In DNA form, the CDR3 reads TGTGCCAGTAGTACCGGGGGAGTCTCTGGAAACACCATATATTTT. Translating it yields CASSTGGVSGNTIYF.

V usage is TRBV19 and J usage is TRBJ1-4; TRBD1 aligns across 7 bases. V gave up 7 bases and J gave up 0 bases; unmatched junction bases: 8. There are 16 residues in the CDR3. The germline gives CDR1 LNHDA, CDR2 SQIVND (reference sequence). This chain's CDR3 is CASKWTGAATNEKLFF. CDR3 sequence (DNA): TGTGCCAGTAAATGGACAGGAGCTGCAACTAATGAAAAACTGTTTTTT.

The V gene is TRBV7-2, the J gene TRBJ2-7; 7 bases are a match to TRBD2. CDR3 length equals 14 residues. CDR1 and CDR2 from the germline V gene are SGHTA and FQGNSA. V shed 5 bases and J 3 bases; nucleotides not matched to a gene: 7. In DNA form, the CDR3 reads TGTGCCAGCAGCGCTAGCGGAACAAGCTACGAGCAGTACTTC. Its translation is CASSASGTSYEQYF.

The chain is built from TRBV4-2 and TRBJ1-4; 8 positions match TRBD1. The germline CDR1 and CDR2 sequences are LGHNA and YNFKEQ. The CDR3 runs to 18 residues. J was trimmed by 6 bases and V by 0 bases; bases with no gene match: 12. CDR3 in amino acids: CASSQDSDRGPIHEKLFF. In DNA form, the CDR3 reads TGTGCCAGCAGCCAAGATAGCGACAGGGGCCCTATACATGAAAAACTGTTTTTT.

The CDR3 nucleotides read TGTGCCAGCAGTTACTCGGCAGGAGGGGACACTGAAGCTTTCTTT. This codes for CASSYSAGGDTEAFF. The V gene is TRBV6-2 or TRBV6-3, the J gene TRBJ1-1, with a possible D match to TRBD1 (5 bases). V lost 0 bases and J 3 bases, leaving 11 bases between the germline ends. The CDR3 length is 15 residues. Per the germline V gene, CDR1 is MNHEY and CDR2 is SVGEGT.

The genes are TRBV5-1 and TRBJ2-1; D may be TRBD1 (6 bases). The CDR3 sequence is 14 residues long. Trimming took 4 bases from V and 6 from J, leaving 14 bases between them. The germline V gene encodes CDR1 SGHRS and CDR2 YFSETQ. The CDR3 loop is CASSPRTAANEQFF. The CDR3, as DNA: TGCGCCAGCAGCCCCAGGACAGCGGCCAATGAGCAGTTCTTC. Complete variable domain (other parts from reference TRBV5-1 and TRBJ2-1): KAGVTQTPRYLIKTRGQQVTLSCSPISGHRSVSWYQQTPGQGLQFLFEYFSETQRNKGNFPGRFSGRQFSNSRSEMNVSTLELGDSALYLCASSPRTAANEQFFGPGTRLTVL.

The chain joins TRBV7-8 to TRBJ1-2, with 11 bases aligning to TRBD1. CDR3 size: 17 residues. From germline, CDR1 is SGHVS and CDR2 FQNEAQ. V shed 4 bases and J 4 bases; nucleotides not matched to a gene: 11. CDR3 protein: CASSSPGQGVFSYGYTF. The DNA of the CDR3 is TGTGCCAGCAGCTCTCCGGGACAGGGGGTATTCTCCTATGGCTACACCTTC.

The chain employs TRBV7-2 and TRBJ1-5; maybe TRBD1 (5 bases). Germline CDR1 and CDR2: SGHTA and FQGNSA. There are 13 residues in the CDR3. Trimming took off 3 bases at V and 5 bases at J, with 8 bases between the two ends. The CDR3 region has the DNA TGTGCCAGCAGCTTTGAAGGGGATCAGCCCCAGCATTTT. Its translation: CASSFEGDQPQHF.

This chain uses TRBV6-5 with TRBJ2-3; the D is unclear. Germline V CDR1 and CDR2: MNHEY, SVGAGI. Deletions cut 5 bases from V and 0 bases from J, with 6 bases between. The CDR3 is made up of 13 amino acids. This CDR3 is CASSRLSTDTQYF. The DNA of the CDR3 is TGTGCCAGCAGTCGACTGAGCACAGATACGCAGTATTTT.

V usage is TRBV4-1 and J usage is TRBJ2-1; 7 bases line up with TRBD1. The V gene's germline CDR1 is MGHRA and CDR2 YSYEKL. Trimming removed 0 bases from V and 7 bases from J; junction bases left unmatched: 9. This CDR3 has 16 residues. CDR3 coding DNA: TGCGCCAGCAGCCAAGATTCGTTGATCAGGGGGAATGAGCAGTTCTTC. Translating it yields CASSQDSLIRGNEQFF.

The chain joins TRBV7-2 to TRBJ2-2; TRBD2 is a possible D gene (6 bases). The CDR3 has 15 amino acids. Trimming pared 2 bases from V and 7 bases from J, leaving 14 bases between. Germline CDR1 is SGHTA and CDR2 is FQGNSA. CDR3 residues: CASSLLGRPGGELFF. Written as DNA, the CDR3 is TGTGCCAGCAGCTTACTTGGGAGGCCGGGCGGGGAGCTGTTTTTT. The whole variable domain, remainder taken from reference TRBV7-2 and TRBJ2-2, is GAGVSQSPSNKVTEKGKDVELRCDPISGHTALYWYRQSLGQGLEFLIYFQGNSAPDKSGLPSDRFSAERTGGSVSTLTIQRTQQEDSAVYLCASSLLGRPGGELFFGEGSRLTVL.

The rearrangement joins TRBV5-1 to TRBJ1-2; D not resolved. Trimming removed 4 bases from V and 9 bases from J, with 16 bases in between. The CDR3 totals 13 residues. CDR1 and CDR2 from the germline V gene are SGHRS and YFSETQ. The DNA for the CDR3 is TGCGCCAGCAGCCTAGACGGCGGTTCTCGCTACACCTTC. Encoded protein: CASSLDGGSRYTF. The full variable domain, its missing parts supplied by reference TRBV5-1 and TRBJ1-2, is KAGVTQTPRYLIKTRGQQVTLSCSPISGHRSVSWYQQTPGQGLQFLFEYFSETQRNKGNFPGRFSGRQFSNSRSEMNVSTLELGDSALYLCASSLDGGSRYTFGSGTRLTVV.

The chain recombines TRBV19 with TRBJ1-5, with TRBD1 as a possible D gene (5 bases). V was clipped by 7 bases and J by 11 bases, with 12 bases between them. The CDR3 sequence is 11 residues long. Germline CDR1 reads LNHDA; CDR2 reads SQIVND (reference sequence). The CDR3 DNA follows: TGTGCCAGTATGACGGGGGGGACCCAGCATTTT. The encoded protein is CASMTGGTQHF.

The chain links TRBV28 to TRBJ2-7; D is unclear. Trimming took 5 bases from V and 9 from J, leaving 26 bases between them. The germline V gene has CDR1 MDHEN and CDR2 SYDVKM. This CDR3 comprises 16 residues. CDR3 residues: CASSPPPARPGRVQYF. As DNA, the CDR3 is TGTGCCAGCAGTCCCCCTCCCGCCAGGCCCGGTCGCGTGCAGTACTTC.

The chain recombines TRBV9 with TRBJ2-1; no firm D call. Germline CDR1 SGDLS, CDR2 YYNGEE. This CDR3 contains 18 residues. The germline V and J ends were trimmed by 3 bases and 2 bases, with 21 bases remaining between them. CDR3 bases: TGTGCCAGCAGCGCCGGCCAGCGAGCGAGCTTTACCTACAATGAGCAGTTCTTC. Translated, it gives CASSAGQRASFTYNEQFF.

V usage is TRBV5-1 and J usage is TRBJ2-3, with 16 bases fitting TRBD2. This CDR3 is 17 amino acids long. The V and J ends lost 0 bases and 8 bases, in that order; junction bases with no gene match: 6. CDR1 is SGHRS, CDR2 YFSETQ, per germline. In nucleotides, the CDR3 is TGCGCCAGCAGCTTGGGAGGGACTAGCGGGGGGGCCGCTACGCAGTATTTT. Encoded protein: CASSLGGTSGGAATQYF.

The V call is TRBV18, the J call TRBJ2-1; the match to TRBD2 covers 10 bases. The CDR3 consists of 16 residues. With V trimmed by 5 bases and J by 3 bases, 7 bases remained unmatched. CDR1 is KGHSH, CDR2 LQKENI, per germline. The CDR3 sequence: CASSRTSGIFYNEQFF. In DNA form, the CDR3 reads TGTGCCAGCTCAAGGACTAGCGGAATTTTCTACAATGAGCAGTTCTTC.

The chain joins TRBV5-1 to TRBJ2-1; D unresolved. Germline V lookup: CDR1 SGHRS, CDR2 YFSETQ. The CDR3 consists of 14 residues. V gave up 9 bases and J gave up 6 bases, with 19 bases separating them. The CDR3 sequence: CATRDPRAFNEQFF. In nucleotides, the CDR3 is TGCGCCACTAGAGACCCAAGAGCCTTCAATGAGCAGTTCTTC.

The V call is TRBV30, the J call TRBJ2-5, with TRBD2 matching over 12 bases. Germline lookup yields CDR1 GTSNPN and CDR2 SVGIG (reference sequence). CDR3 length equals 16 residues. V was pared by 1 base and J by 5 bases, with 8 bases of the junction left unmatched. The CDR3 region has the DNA TGTGCCTGGAGTGCCTCTAGCGGGGGGGCATCGGAGACCCAGTACTTC. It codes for CAWSASSGGASETQYF.

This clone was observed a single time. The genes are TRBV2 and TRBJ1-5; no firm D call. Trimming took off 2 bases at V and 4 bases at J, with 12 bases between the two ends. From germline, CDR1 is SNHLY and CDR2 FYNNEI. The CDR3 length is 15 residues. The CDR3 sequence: CASSESRGGNQPQHF. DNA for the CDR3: TGTGCCAGCAGTGAAAGTCGGGGAGGGAATCAGCCCCAGCATTTT. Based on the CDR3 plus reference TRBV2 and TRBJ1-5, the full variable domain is EPEVTQTPSHQVTQMGQEVILRCVPISNHLYFYWYRQILGQKVEFLVSFYNNEISEKSEIFDDQFSVERPDGSNFTLKIRSTKLEDSAMYFCASSESRGGNQPQHFGDGTRLSIL.

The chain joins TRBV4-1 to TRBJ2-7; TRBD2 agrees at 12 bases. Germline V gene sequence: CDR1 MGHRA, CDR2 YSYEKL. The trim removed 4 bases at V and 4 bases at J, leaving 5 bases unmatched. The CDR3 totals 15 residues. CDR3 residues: CASSPGLAGQYEQYF. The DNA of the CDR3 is TGCGCCAGCAGCCCCGGACTAGCGGGGCAGTACGAGCAGTACTTC.